Listed below are T cell receptor beta chains from one sample, sequenced in a study of blood T cell repertoires in COVID-19. Libraries were prepared by immunoSEQ multiplex PCR; TCRdb keeps only in-frame clonotypes and omits some of them. This sample has 40,000 to 55,000 clones, with roughly 85% found just once. The sample comprised peripheral blood. The receptor source for this set is a woman in her sixties or seventies with acute or convalescent COVID-19. Each CDR3 is given with its conserved first and last residue. Each record gives: J gene, clone size, V gene, D gene, CDR3 protein, CDR3 DNA. The D gene is left open where the match is weak. Clone size, where shown, is once, few, many, or a class for clones that have expanded.

j_gene: TRBJ2-7; abundance: NA; v_gene: TRBV18; d_gene: NA; CDR3aa: CASSPLPLVRSEQYF; CDR3nt: TGTGCCAGCTCACCACTGCCACTAGTGCGAAGCGAGCAGTACTTC
j_gene: TRBJ2-6; abundance: NA; v_gene: TRBV7-2; d_gene: NA; CDR3aa: CASSGQGARSGANVLTF; CDR3nt: TGTGCCAGCAGTGGACAAGGGGCAAGGAGTGGGGCCAACGTCCTGACTTTC
j_gene: TRBJ2-3; abundance: NA; v_gene: TRBV4-2; d_gene: TRBD1; CDR3aa: CASSQAPPGQGYTDTQYF; CDR3nt: TGTGCCAGCAGCCAAGCACCTCCGGGACAGGGATATACAGATACGCAGTATTTT
j_gene: TRBJ2-1; abundance: NA; v_gene: TRBV6-2/TRBV6-3; d_gene: TRBD1; CDR3aa: CASSASTEGANEQFF; CDR3nt: TGTGCCAGCAGTGCGTCCACCGAGGGGGCGAATGAGCAGTTCTTC
j_gene: TRBJ2-1; abundance: NA; v_gene: TRBV18; d_gene: NA; CDR3aa: CASSPLEGTYNEQFF; CDR3nt: TGTGCCAGCTCACCATTGGAGGGCACCTACAATGAGCAGTTCTTC
j_gene: TRBJ1-5; abundance: NA; v_gene: TRBV6-2/TRBV6-3; d_gene: NA; CDR3aa: CASSYRQGMGSNQPQHF; CDR3nt: TGTGCCAGCAGTTACAGGCAGGGGATGGGTAGCAATCAGCCCCAGCATTTT
j_gene: TRBJ2-2; abundance: NA; v_gene: TRBV19; d_gene: TRBD2; CDR3aa: CASAGGMVTGELFF; CDR3nt: TGTGCCAGTGCGGGGGGGATGGTCACCGGGGAGCTGTTTTTT
j_gene: TRBJ1-3; abundance: NA; v_gene: TRBV15; d_gene: NA; CDR3aa: CATSRDFGNTIYF; CDR3nt: TGTGCCACCAGCAGAGACTTTGGAAACACCATATATTTT
j_gene: TRBJ1-4; abundance: NA; v_gene: TRBV11-2; d_gene: NA; CDR3aa: CASSFGGEKLFF; CDR3nt: TGTGCCAGCAGCTTCGGAGGAGAAAAACTGTTTTTT
j_gene: TRBJ2-1; abundance: NA; v_gene: TRBV24-1; d_gene: TRBD1; CDR3aa: CATSDLGQGSYNEQFF; CDR3nt: TGTGCCACCAGTGATTTGGGACAGGGAAGTTACAATGAGCAGTTCTTC
j_gene: TRBJ1-6; abundance: NA; v_gene: TRBV11-2; d_gene: NA; CDR3aa: CASSLRNRQSSYNSPLHF; CDR3nt: TGTGCCAGCAGCCTACGAAACAGGCAGAGCTCCTATAATTCACCCCTCCACTTT
j_gene: TRBJ1-6; abundance: once; v_gene: TRBV5-1; d_gene: TRBD1; CDR3aa: CASSFGRTGGASNSPLHF; CDR3nt: TGCGCCAGCAGCTTTGGTCGGACAGGGGGCGCGTCTAATTCACCCCTCCACTTT
j_gene: TRBJ2-3; abundance: NA; v_gene: TRBV27; d_gene: TRBD2; CDR3aa: CASSLGGVSDTQYF; CDR3nt: TGTGCCAGCAGTTTAGGGGGGGTGTCAGATACGCAGTATTTT
j_gene: TRBJ2-4; abundance: NA; v_gene: TRBV16; d_gene: NA; CDR3aa: CASSQYRQKNIQYF; CDR3nt: TGTGCCAGCAGCCAATACAGGCAGAAAAACATTCAGTACTTC
j_gene: TRBJ2-7; abundance: NA; v_gene: TRBV14; d_gene: TRBD2; CDR3aa: CASSQGGGGGHEQYF; CDR3nt: TGTGCCAGCAGCCAAGGCGGGGGGGGTGGCCACGAGCAGTACTTC
j_gene: TRBJ2-3; abundance: NA; v_gene: TRBV11-1; d_gene: TRBD1; CDR3aa: CASSADRASTDTQYF; CDR3nt: TGTGCCAGCAGCGCGGACAGGGCCAGCACAGATACGCAGTATTTT
j_gene: TRBJ2-3; abundance: NA; v_gene: TRBV9; d_gene: TRBD2; CDR3aa: CASSAWTSGTDTQYF; CDR3nt: TGTGCCAGCAGCGCCTGGACTAGCGGCACAGATACGCAGTATTTT
j_gene: TRBJ1-4; abundance: NA; v_gene: TRBV28; d_gene: TRBD1; CDR3aa: CASSTRQGLNEKLFF; CDR3nt: TGTGCCAGCAGCACTCGACAGGGGCTTAATGAAAAACTGTTTTTT
j_gene: TRBJ2-5; abundance: NA; v_gene: TRBV27; d_gene: NA; CDR3aa: CASSFPPDRKETQYF; CDR3nt: TGTGCCAGCAGTTTCCCTCCAGACAGGAAAGAGACCCAGTACTTC
j_gene: TRBJ2-3; abundance: NA; v_gene: TRBV24-1; d_gene: NA; CDR3aa: CATSVAGRGTDTQYF; CDR3nt: TGTGCCACCAGTGTCGCGGGGAGGGGGACAGATACGCAGTATTTT
j_gene: TRBJ1-4; abundance: once; v_gene: TRBV29-1; d_gene: TRBD1; CDR3aa: CSVGVQGGTNEKLFF; CDR3nt: TGCAGCGTTGGGGTACAGGGGGGCACGAATGAAAAACTGTTTTTT